A single sample gave rise to the 22 T cell receptor beta chains below, sequenced in a study of Ad26.COV2.S vaccination and SARS-CoV-2 variants. Treatment given: over 15 received Ad26.COV2.S at low or high dose, single or two shots; about 5 received placebo; per-sample allocation not given. Samples were taken on day 63 after the first vaccine or placebo injection. Data came from immunoSEQ multiplex PCR; TCRdb stores just in-frame clones and leaves some out. The data hold roughly 510,000 clones, with around nine tenths observed a single time. This material consisted of peripheral blood, taken in a trial of Ad26.COV2.S vaccine versus placebo. The receptors shown here come from a person aged 18-65 years who received the Ad26.COV2.S COVID-19 vaccine or a placebo.

V is TRBV5-4 and J is TRBJ2-7; unclear D gene. Germline CDR1 reads SGHNT; CDR2 reads YYREEE (reference sequence). V was clipped by 5 bases and J by 0 bases, with 9 bases between them. CDR3 length: 13 amino acids. The CDR3 sequence is CASRNVSSYEQYF. In DNA form, the CDR3 reads TGTGCCAGCAGGAACGTAAGCTCCTACGAGCAGTACTTC.

The V and J genes are TRBV29-1 and TRBJ2-3; TRBD2 aligns across 8 bases. The ends lost 7 bases at V and 3 bases at J; junction bases unmatched: 15. This CDR3 is built from 16 residues. Germline V gene sequence: CDR1 SQVTM, CDR2 ANQGSEA. The CDR3 DNA reads as TGCAGCGGGGGAGAGGTGGGCGGGAGGCAAACAGATACGCAGTATTTT. Translated: CSGGEVGGRQTDTQYF.

The rearrangement links TRBV3-1 (or the pseudogene TRBV3-2) to TRBJ2-7, with D possibly matching TRBD1 (6 bases). Trimming removed 3 bases from V and 6 bases from J, with 9 bases in between. The CDR3 sequence is 12 residues long. Germline CDR1 reads LGHDT; CDR2 reads YNNKEL (reference sequence). The CDR3 loop reads CASSHRGGEQYF. The CDR3 nucleotides are TGTGCCAGCAGCCACAGAGGGGGCGAGCAGTACTTC.

This clone occurred once. The chain couples TRBV6-6 to TRBJ2-3; 7 bases match TRBD1. This CDR3 has 16 amino acids. Losses at the gene ends were 4 bases for V and 2 bases for J; bases not matched to a gene: 9. The germline V gene encodes CDR1 MNHNY and CDR2 SVGAGI (reference sequence). CDR3 residues: CASSFPTGSSTDTQYF. The CDR3 DNA follows: TGTGCCAGCAGTTTCCCGACAGGGTCTTCCACAGATACGCAGTATTTT.

This clone was picked up one time. The V gene is TRBV28, the J gene TRBJ1-2; the D gene is possibly TRBD1 (5 bases). Germline CDR1 and CDR2: MDHEN and SYDVKM. This CDR3 comprises 12 residues. V was pared by 2 bases and J by 8 bases, with 9 bases between. CDR3 loop: CASSLAGRGYTF. CDR3 nucleotide sequence: TGTGCCAGCAGTTTAGCAGGGCGAGGCTACACCTTC.

The V call is TRBV3-1 (or the pseudogene TRBV3-2), the J call TRBJ2-5; tentative D call: TRBD2 (6 bases). The V gene lost 1 base and the J gene lost 5 bases, with 14 bases spanning the gap. Germline CDR1 is LGHDT and CDR2 is YNNKEL (reference sequence). The CDR3 contains 15 residues. CDR3 loop: CASSQGSTRRETQYF. The CDR3, as DNA: TGTGCCAGCAGCCAAGGATCGACTAGAAGGGAGACCCAGTACTTC.

V usage is TRBV5-1 and J usage is TRBJ2-7; TRBD2 is a possible D gene (6 bases). V lost 4 bases and J 2 bases, leaving 19 bases between the germline ends. The CDR3 has 16 residues. Per germline, CDR1 SGHRS and CDR2 YFSETQ. The CDR3 DNA sequence: TGCGCCAGCAGCCCCCCGGGACTCAACTCAGCCTACGAGCAGTACTTC. The encoded protein is CASSPPGLNSAYEQYF.

This clone appeared a single time. The rearrangement uses TRBV12-5 and TRBJ1-1; D ambiguous. The CDR3 is 11 residues long. Between the trimmed V and J ends, which lost 1 base and 5 bases, there was a span of 2 bases. Germline V gives CDR1 LGHNT, CDR2 FRNRAP. The CDR3 sequence: CASGLGTEAFF. CDR3 nucleotide sequence: TGTGCTAGTGGTTTGGGAACTGAAGCTTTCTTT.

This clone was seen many times. V gene TRBV29-1 combines with J gene TRBJ2-3; D may match TRBD1 or TRBD2 (5 bases each). The CDR3 runs 11 residues. Trimming stripped 7 bases from V and 6 bases from J, with 11 bases between. CDR1 is SQVTM and CDR2 is ANQGSEA in the germline V gene. CDR3: CSARQRDTQYF. For the CDR3, the DNA is TGCAGCGCGAGACAGCGGGATACGCAGTATTTT.

CDR3 bases: TGTGCCAGCAGCGTAGTTCCCAACTACGAGCAGTACTTC. Translation: CASSVVPNYEQYF. This chain connects TRBV9 to TRBJ2-7; D is undetermined. The V end lost 0 bases, the J end lost 3 bases, and 7 bases lay between the germline ends. The germline V gene has CDR1 SGDLS and CDR2 YYNGEE. This CDR3 has 13 amino acids.

This chain links TRBV15 with TRBJ2-7; the match to TRBD1 covers 7 bases. The CDR3 covers 15 residues. Unmatched junction bases numbered 8, after V lost 1 base and J lost 5 bases. Germline lookup yields CDR1 LNHNV and CDR2 YYDKDF (reference sequence). CDR3 protein: CATSRAAGGNDEQYF. The CDR3 bases are TGTGCCACCAGCAGAGCTGCAGGGGGAAACGACGAGCAGTACTTC.

The chain links TRBV6-6 to TRBJ2-5; 11 nucleotides match TRBD1. Trimming took 2 bases from V and 1 from J; bases not matched to a gene: 0. Looked up from germline, CDR1 is MNHNY and CDR2 is SVGAGI (reference sequence). There are 15 residues in the CDR3. The CDR3 loop is CASSYGTGGQETQYF. CDR3 coding DNA: TGTGCCAGCAGTTACGGGACAGGGGGCCAAGAGACCCAGTACTTC.

The CDR3 DNA follows: TGTGCCAGCAGCGCGCATCCGGGACCTAACACTGAAGCTTTCTTT. This translates into CASSAHPGPNTEAFF. This sequence joins TRBV9 and TRBJ1-1; a possible D gene is TRBD1 (5 bases). CDR3 length: 15 residues. The V end was cut by 3 bases, the J end by 2 bases, with 14 bases between. Per germline, CDR1 SGDLS and CDR2 YYNGEE.

J is TRBJ1-5 and V is TRBV28; D is uncertain. Germline CDR1 is MDHEN and CDR2 is SYDVKM. The CDR3 sequence is 17 residues long. V gave up 0 bases and J gave up 0 bases, with 12 bases separating them. This CDR3 reads CASSLWALRISNQPQHF. The DNA of the CDR3 is TGTGCCAGCAGTTTATGGGCTCTCCGTATTAGCAATCAGCCCCAGCATTTT.

This rearrangement joins TRBV27 to TRBJ1-6, with 8 bases lining up with TRBD1. Germline-derived CDR1 and CDR2 are MNHEY and SMNVEV (reference sequence). V gave up 4 bases and J gave up 5 bases; unmatched junction bases: 10. This CDR3 comprises 17 residues. The CDR3 is CASSYLRDRWNNSPLHF. CDR3 DNA: TGTGCCAGCAGTTATCTGAGGGACAGGTGGAATAATTCACCCCTCCACTTT.

This clone was picked up a small number of times. The chain links TRBV6-5 to TRBJ2-7; possibly TRBD1 for D (5 bases). V gave up 2 bases and J gave up 3 bases, with 8 bases separating them. Germline V CDR1 and CDR2: MNHEY, SVGAGI. This CDR3 region has 13 residues. Here the CDR3 DNA reads TGTGCCAGCAGTTACCAAGACAGCTACGAGCAGTACTTC. Amino acid sequence: CASSYQDSYEQYF.

This clone has only a few counts. The rearrangement joins TRBV3-1 (or the pseudogene TRBV3-2) to TRBJ1-1, with D tentatively TRBD1 (5 bases). The V gene's germline CDR1 is LGHDT and CDR2 YNNKEL (reference sequence). Between the trimmed V and J ends, which lost 7 bases and 4 bases, there was a span of 10 bases. The CDR3 is 12 amino acids. CDR3 residues: CASKGQGTEAFF. In nucleotides, the CDR3 is TGTGCCAGCAAAGGCCAGGGCACTGAAGCTTTCTTT.

In its sample, this clone was seen a few times. This chain connects TRBV5-1 to TRBJ2-2, with 12 bases fitting TRBD2. CDR1 SGHRS and CDR2 YFSETQ come from the germline V gene. With V trimmed by 3 bases and J by 6 bases, 9 bases remained unmatched. The CDR3 is 17 residues long. The DNA of the CDR3 is TGCGCCAGCAGCTCCGTCCCCCTAGCGGGAGGGGCCGGGGAGCTGTTTTTT. Protein: CASSSVPLAGGAGELFF.

V is TRBV4-1 and J is TRBJ1-1, with D unclear. The CDR3 has 12 amino acids. The V gene lost 0 bases and the J gene lost 7 bases, with 6 bases spanning the gap. Germline CDR1 MGHRA, CDR2 YSYEKL. This CDR3 reads CASSQERGEAFF. The DNA for the CDR3 is TGCGCCAGCAGCCAAGAGCGCGGTGAAGCTTTCTTT.

The chain uses TRBV15 and TRBJ2-7; D gene ambiguous. Germline-derived CDR1 and CDR2 are LNHNV and YYDKDF (reference sequence). V dropped 5 bases and J dropped 6 bases, with 11 bases sitting between them. The CDR3 loop spans 12 amino acids. The chain's CDR3 is CATSGSRPEQYF. The CDR3, as DNA: TGTGCCACCAGCGGAAGCCGGCCCGAGCAGTACTTC.

The J gene is TRBJ1-1, the V gene TRBV30, with TRBD1 as a possible D gene (5 bases). Germline lookup yields CDR1 GTSNPN and CDR2 SVGIG (reference sequence). The CDR3 contains 16 residues. V was clipped by 8 bases and J by 0 bases, with 22 bases between them. The DNA of the CDR3 is TGTGCCCAAGACCAGGGCCTATCATCTTTGAACACTGAAGCTTTCTTT. Translation: CAQDQGLSSLNTEAFF.

The chain carries TRBV19 and TRBJ1-3; D might be TRBD1 (5 bases). Trimming removed 3 bases from V and 9 bases from J, with 18 bases in between. CDR3 length equals 15 residues. From germline, CDR1 is LNHDA and CDR2 SQIVND (reference sequence). CDR3 amino acids: CASSMRGSQKSTIYF. CDR3 sequence (DNA): TGTGCCAGTAGTATGCGGGGCAGTCAGAAGAGCACCATATATTTT. The variable domain in full, completed from reference TRBV19 and TRBJ1-3, reads DGGITQSPKYLFRKEGQNVTLSCEQNLNHDAMYWYRQDPGQGLRLIYYSQIVNDFQKGDIAEGYSVSREKKESFPLTVTSAQKNPTAFYLCASSMRGSQKSTIYFGEGSWLTVV.